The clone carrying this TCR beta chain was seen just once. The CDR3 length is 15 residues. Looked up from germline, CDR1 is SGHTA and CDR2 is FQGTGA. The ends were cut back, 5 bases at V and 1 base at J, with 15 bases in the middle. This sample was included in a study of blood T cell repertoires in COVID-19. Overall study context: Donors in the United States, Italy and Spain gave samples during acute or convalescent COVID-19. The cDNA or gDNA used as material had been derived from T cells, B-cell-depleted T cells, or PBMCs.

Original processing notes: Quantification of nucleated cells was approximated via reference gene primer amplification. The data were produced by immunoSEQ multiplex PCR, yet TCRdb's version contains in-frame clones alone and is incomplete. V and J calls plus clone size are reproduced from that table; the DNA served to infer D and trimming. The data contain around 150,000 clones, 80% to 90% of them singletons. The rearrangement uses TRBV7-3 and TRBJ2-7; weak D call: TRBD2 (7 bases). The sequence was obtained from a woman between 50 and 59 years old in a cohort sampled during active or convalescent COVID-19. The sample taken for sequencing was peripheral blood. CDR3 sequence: CASSETGGPSYEQYF. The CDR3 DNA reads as TGTGCCAGCAGCGAGACGGGGGGCCCTTCCTACGAGCAGTACTTC.